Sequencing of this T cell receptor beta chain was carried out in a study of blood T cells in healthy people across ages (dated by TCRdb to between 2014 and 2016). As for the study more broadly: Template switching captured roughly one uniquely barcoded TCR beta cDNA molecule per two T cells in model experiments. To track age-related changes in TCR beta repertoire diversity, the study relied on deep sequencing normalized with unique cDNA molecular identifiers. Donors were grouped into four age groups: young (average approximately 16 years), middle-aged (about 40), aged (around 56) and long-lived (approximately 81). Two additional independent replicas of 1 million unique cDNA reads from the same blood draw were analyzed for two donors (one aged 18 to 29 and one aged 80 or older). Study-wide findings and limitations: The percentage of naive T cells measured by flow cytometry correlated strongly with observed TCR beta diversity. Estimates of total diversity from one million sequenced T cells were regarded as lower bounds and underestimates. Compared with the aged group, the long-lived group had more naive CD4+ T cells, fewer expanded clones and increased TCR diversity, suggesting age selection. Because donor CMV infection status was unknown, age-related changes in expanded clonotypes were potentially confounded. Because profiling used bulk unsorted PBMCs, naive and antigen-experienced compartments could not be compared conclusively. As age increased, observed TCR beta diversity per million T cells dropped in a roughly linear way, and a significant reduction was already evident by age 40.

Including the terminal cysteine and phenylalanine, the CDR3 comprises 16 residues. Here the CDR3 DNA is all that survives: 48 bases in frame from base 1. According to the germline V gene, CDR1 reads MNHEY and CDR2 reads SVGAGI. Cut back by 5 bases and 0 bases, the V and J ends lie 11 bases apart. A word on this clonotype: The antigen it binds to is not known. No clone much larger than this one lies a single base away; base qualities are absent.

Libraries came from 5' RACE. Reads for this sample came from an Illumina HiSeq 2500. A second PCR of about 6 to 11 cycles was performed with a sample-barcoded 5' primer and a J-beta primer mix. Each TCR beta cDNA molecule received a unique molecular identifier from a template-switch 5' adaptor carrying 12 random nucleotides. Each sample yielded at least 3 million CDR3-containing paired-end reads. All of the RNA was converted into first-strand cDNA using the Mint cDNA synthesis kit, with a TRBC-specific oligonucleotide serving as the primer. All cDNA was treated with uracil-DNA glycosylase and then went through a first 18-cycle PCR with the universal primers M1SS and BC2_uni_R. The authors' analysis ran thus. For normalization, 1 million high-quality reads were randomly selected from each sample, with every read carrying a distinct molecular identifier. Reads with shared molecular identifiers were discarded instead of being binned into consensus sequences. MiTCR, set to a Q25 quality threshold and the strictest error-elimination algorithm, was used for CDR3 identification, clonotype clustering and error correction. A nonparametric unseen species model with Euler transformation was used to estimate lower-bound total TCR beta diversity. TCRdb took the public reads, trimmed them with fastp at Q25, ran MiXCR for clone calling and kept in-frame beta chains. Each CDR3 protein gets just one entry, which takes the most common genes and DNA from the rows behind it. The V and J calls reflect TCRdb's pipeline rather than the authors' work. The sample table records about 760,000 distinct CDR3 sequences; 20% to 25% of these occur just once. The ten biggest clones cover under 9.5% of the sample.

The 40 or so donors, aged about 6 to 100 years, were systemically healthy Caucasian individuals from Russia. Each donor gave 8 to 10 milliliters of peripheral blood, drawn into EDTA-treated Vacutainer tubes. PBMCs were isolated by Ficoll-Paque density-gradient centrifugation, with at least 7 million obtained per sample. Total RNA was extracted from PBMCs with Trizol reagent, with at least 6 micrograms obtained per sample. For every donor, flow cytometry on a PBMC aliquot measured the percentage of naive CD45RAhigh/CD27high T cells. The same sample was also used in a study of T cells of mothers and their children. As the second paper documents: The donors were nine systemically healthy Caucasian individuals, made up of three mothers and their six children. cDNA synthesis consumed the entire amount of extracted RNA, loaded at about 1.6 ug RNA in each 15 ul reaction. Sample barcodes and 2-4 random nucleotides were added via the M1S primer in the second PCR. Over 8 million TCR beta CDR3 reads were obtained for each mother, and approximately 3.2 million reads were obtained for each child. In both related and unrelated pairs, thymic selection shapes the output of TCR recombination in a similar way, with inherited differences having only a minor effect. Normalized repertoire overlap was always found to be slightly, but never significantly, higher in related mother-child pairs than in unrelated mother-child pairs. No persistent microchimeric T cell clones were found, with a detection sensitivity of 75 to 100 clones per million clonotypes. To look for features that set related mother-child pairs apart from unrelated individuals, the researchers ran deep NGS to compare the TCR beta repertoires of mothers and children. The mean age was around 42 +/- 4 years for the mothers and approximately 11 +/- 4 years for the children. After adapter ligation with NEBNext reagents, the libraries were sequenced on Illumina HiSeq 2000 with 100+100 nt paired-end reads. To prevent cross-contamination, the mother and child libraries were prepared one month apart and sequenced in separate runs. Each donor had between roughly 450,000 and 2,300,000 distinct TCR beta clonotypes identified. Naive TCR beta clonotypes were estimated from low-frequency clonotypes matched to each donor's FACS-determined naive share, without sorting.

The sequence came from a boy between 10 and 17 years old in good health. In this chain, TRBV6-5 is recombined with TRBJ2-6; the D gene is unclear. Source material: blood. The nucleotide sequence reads TGTGCCAGCAGTCCTAAAAGTAACTCTGGGGCCAACGTCCTGACTTTC. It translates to CASSPKSNSGANVLTF.